These 18 T cell receptor beta chains originate from one sample sequenced in a study of cytomegalovirus exposure and HLA in healthy donors. The protocol was immunoSEQ multiplex PCR, while the TCRdb copy is restricted to in-frame clones and leaves out a portion. Here the sample spans 200,000 or so clones, 70% to 85% being singletons. Material: PBMCs. These receptors originate from a woman younger than 45 in good health and CMV-seropositive.

The J gene is TRBJ2-6, the V gene TRBV5-4; D possibly corresponds to TRBD1 (6 bases). The CDR3 extends over 17 amino acids. V was clipped by 2 bases and J by 3 bases, with 15 bases between them. Germline V gene data show CDR1 as SGHNT and CDR2 as YYREEE (reference sequence). In nucleotides, the CDR3 is TGTGCCAGCAGCTTCTGGACTGCCAGGGGTGGGGCCAACGTCCTGACTTTC. Its translation: CASSFWTARGGANVLTF.

This chain uses TRBV7-8 with TRBJ1-1; D perhaps matches TRBD1 (6 bases). Germline V gene data show CDR1 as SGHVS and CDR2 as FQNEAQ. The CDR3 covers 14 residues. The V and J ends lost 3 bases and 5 bases respectively, with 13 bases between them. For the CDR3, the DNA is TGTGCCAGCAGCTTGGGACAAGTAGTGACTGAAGCTTTCTTT. Protein sequence: CASSLGQVVTEAFF.

The CDR3 reads CASRREPLAGYTF. The CDR3 coding sequence is TGTGCCAGCAGACGTGAGCCGCTTGCTGGCTACACCTTC. The chain joins TRBV6-5 to TRBJ1-2, with D hard to call. CDR3 length: 13 residues. Germline CDR1 reads MNHEY; CDR2 reads SVGAGI. The V end was cut by 6 bases, the J end by 7 bases, with 15 bases between.

This clone has just one count. The V call is TRBV6-5, the J call TRBJ2-5; possible D gene TRBD1, 6 bases. This CDR3 has 15 residues. Looked up from germline, CDR1 is MNHEY and CDR2 is SVGAGI. V was pared by 1 base and J by 1 base, with 10 bases between. The CDR3 sequence is CASSYFVDSQETQYF. Written as DNA, the CDR3 is TGTGCCAGCAGTTACTTCGTGGACAGCCAAGAGACCCAGTACTTC.

The CDR3 sequence is CASSTSGLAKNIQYF. The CDR3 region has the DNA TGTGCCAGTAGTACTAGCGGGCTAGCCAAAAACATTCAGTACTTC. The chain links TRBV19 to TRBJ2-4; 8 positions match TRBD2. The germline V gene has CDR1 LNHDA and CDR2 SQIVND (reference sequence). J lost 0 bases, V lost 4 bases, and 2 bases had no gene match. The CDR3 consists of 15 residues.

This chain connects TRBV19 to TRBJ1-1; D not resolved. The CDR3 is 13 residues long. V was clipped by 7 bases and J by 0 bases, with 9 bases between them. CDR1 LNHDA and CDR2 SQIVND come from the germline V gene (reference sequence). The CDR3 protein is CASMVGLNTEAFF. CDR3 bases: TGTGCCAGTATGGTCGGTCTGAACACTGAAGCTTTCTTT.

This sequence joins TRBV5-1 and TRBJ1-5; D gene uncertain. V was cut by 4 bases and J by 0 bases, with 14 bases left in between. CDR1 is SGHRS and CDR2 is YFSETQ in the germline V gene. The CDR3 is made up of 16 amino acids. As DNA, the CDR3 is TGCGCCAGCAGCCCGGGAGACCGCGATAGCAATCAGCCCCAGCATTTT. It codes for CASSPGDRDSNQPQHF.

The rearrangement links TRBV2 to TRBJ1-1; D is uncertain. CDR1 is SNHLY, CDR2 FYNNEI, per germline. The CDR3 is made up of 13 amino acids. The V end was cut by 3 bases, the J end by 7 bases, with 12 bases between. The CDR3 bases are TGTGCCAGCAGTGATGGAGTTCCTAGTGAAGCTTTCTTT. Its protein product is CASSDGVPSEAFF.

The V gene is TRBV5-6, the J gene TRBJ1-4; D is unclear. The germline CDR1 and CDR2 sequences are SGHDT and YYEEEE. The CDR3 consists of 15 residues. V was trimmed by 0 bases and J by 6 bases, leaving 12 bases between them. The CDR3 region is CASSLVAGKDEKLFF. In DNA form, the CDR3 reads TGTGCCAGCAGCTTGGTAGCGGGAAAGGATGAAAAACTGTTTTTT.

V and J are TRBV20-1 and TRBJ1-1; possible D gene TRBD1, 6 bases. The CDR3 loop spans 11 amino acids. Looked up from germline, CDR1 is DFQATT and CDR2 is SNEGSKA (reference sequence). The V gene lost 7 bases and the J gene lost 5 bases, with 11 bases spanning the gap. This CDR3 is CSGTGWTEAFF. The CDR3 region has the DNA TGCAGTGGCACAGGGTGGACTGAAGCTTTCTTT.

The chain has TRBV5-1 and TRBJ2-7, with a possible D match to TRBD1 (6 bases). V gave up 0 bases and J gave up 3 bases, with 22 bases separating them. The CDR3 contains 18 residues. In germline, CDR1 is SGHRS, CDR2 YFSETQ. CDR3 in amino acids: CASSLDRTGPILIYEQYF. In DNA, the CDR3 is TGCGCCAGCAGCTTGGACCGAACAGGGCCCATCCTGATCTACGAGCAGTACTTC.

The chain combines TRBV20-1 with TRBJ1-1; perhaps TRBD1 as D (5 bases). CDR3 length equals 11 residues. V was trimmed by 3 bases and J by 6 bases, leaving 8 bases between them. The germline gives CDR1 DFQATT, CDR2 SNEGSKA (reference sequence). The CDR3, as DNA: TGCAGTGCTAGCGGGGGATCTGAAGCTTTCTTT. It specifies CSASGGSEAFF.

This chain connects TRBV14 to TRBJ2-1, with D possibly TRBD2 on 6 matching bases. Germline lookup yields CDR1 SGHDN and CDR2 FVKESK. Trimming cost V 1 base and J 5 bases, with 15 bases left between them. The CDR3 runs 16 residues. The DNA for the CDR3 is TGTGCCAGCAGCCAAGTACGGGGTAGCGGCCACAATGAGCAGTTCTTC. It specifies CASSQVRGSGHNEQFF.

About this clone itself: The sample contains more than one DNA sequence encoding this CDR3. The rearrangement uses TRBV27 and TRBJ1-1; TRBD1 aligns across 7 bases. V was clipped by 0 bases and J by 4 bases; unmatched bases: 2. This CDR3 is built from 14 residues. Germline CDR1 MNHEY, CDR2 SMNVEV (reference sequence). CDR3 protein: CASSLSGGITEAFF. The CDR3 nucleotides are TGTGCCAGCAGTTTATCAGGGGGCATCACTGAAGCTTTCTTT.

This clone was detected only once. V usage is TRBV7-9 and J usage is TRBJ2-3, with D unclear. The CDR3 spans 14 residues. Germline V lookup: CDR1 SEHNR, CDR2 FQNEAQ (reference sequence). The germline V and J ends were trimmed by 1 base and 4 bases, with 9 bases remaining between them. CDR3 DNA sequence: TGTGCCAGCAGCTTAGACGGTCCCCCAGATACGCAGTATTTT. It codes for CASSLDGPPDTQYF.

The chain couples TRBV6-1 to TRBJ1-5, with D possibly matching TRBD1 (6 bases). CDR3 length: 14 amino acids. The germline V gene has CDR1 MNHNS and CDR2 SASEGT. Between the trimmed V and J ends, which lost 3 bases and 6 bases, there was a span of 12 bases. The CDR3 reads CASSDTGFSQPQHF. The CDR3 DNA follows: TGTGCCAGCAGTGATACAGGGTTCAGTCAGCCCCAGCATTTT.

The genes are TRBV6-1 and TRBJ1-5, with D perhaps matching TRBD1 (6 bases). CDR1 is MNHNS and CDR2 is SASEGT in the germline V gene. The CDR3 sequence is 13 residues long. V was clipped by 7 bases and J by 5 bases, with 12 bases between them. The CDR3 reads CASMVKGDQPQHF. The CDR3 DNA reads as TGTGCCAGCATGGTAAAGGGGGATCAGCCCCAGCATTTT.

The rearrangement uses TRBV5-1 and TRBJ2-2; TRBD2 might be the D (6 bases). V was shortened by 1 base and J by 0 bases, with 13 bases between the two germline ends. The CDR3 spans 17 residues. Germline lookup yields CDR1 SGHRS and CDR2 YFSETQ. The CDR3 DNA follows: TGCGCCAGCAGCTTGAGTAGCGGAAACGCGAACACCGGGGAGCTGTTTTTT. Translation: CASSLSSGNANTGELFF.